These 9 T cell receptor beta chains originate from one sample sequenced in a study of cytomegalovirus exposure and HLA in healthy donors. PCR used 60 Vbeta primers and 13 Jbeta primers. The protocol was immunoSEQ multiplex PCR, while the TCRdb copy is restricted to in-frame clones and leaves out a portion. The profile shows about 100,000 clones, around 76% of them singletons. Sequenced input: PBMCs. The receptors were sampled from a man aged 25 to 45 in good health and CMV-seropositive.

This clone occurred once. The V gene is TRBV10-2, the J gene TRBJ2-1; 12 nucleotides align to TRBD2. Germline values: CDR1 WSHSY, CDR2 SAAADI. The CDR3 sequence is 17 residues long. Losses at the gene ends were 3 bases for V and 0 bases for J; bases not matched to a gene: 3. This chain's CDR3 is CASSDLAGGYSYNEQFF. The CDR3 DNA reads TGCGCCAGCAGTGACCTAGCGGGGGGGTACTCCTACAATGAGCAGTTCTTC.

The chain combines TRBV13 with TRBJ2-4; D is unclear. The CDR3 has 14 amino acids. Looked up from germline, CDR1 is PRHDT and CDR2 is FYEKMQ (reference sequence). Trimming pared 2 bases from V and 6 bases from J, leaving 11 bases between. The DNA for the CDR3 is TGTGCCAGCAGCTTAAGACTCCGTGGAAACATTCAGTACTTC. Translated, it gives CASSLRLRGNIQYF.

The chain links TRBV7-3 to TRBJ2-7; possibly TRBD2 for D (7 bases). Germline CDR1 reads SGHTA; CDR2 reads FQGTGA. The CDR3 is 13 amino acids. Trimming shortened V by 5 bases and J by 4 bases, and 12 bases separated the two germline ends. CDR3 sequence: CASSQGRDYEQYF. The DNA of the CDR3 is TGTGCCAGCAGCCAGGGGAGGGATTACGAGCAGTACTTC.

The gene calls are TRBV18 and TRBJ2-7; D may be TRBD1 (6 bases). Germline CDR1 KGHSH, CDR2 LQKENI. This CDR3 has 13 amino acids. Trimming left V 3 bases short and J 1 base short, with 7 bases between. The CDR3 DNA reads as TGTGCCAGCTCACCGACAGGATCCTACGAGCAGTACTTC. Translating gives CASSPTGSYEQYF.

This chain joins TRBV19 and TRBJ1-2, with D perhaps TRBD1 (6 bases). Per the germline V gene, CDR1 is LNHDA and CDR2 is SQIVND (reference sequence). Deletions cut 6 bases from V and 4 bases from J, with 21 bases between. CDR3 length equals 16 residues. The CDR3 DNA sequence: TGTGCCAGTAGCCGAATACAGGGTAGCTTGGTCTATGGCTACACCTTC. As protein: CASSRIQGSLVYGYTF.

This clone is a singleton in its sample. This chain joins TRBV21-1 and TRBJ2-3; whether TRBD1, the table's D call, matches the DNA was not checked. TRBV21-1 is deemed a pseudogene. The CDR3 extends over 15 amino acids. In DNA form, the CDR3 reads TGTGCCAGCAGCAAGAATGAGGGGGACACAGATACGCAGTATTTT. Its translation is CASSKNEGDTDTQYF.

This rearrangement joins TRBV6-1 to TRBJ1-2, with 8 nucleotides matching TRBD1. The V gene's germline CDR1 is MNHNS and CDR2 SASEGT. The CDR3 is made up of 15 amino acids. The V and J ends lost 0 bases and 3 bases, in that order; junction bases with no gene match: 3. The CDR3 loop reads CASSEARQGYYGYTF. The CDR3, as DNA: TGTGCCAGCAGTGAAGCCCGACAGGGGTACTATGGCTACACCTTC.

V and J are TRBV2 and TRBJ2-1; TRBD1 matches 8 bases. CDR3 size: 16 residues. CDR1 is SNHLY and CDR2 is FYNNEI in the germline V gene. V was pared by 6 bases and J by 3 bases, with 10 bases of the junction left unmatched. CDR3: CASSDRGKPSYNEQFF. The CDR3 nucleotides are TGTGCCAGCAGCGACAGGGGCAAACCCAGCTACAATGAGCAGTTCTTC.

This sequence joins TRBV30 and TRBJ1-1; a possible D gene is TRBD1 (6 bases). Trimming left V 4 bases short and J 0 bases short, with 15 bases between. CDR3 size: 15 residues. Per the germline V gene, CDR1 is GTSNPN and CDR2 is SVGIG (reference sequence). The CDR3 loop reads CAWNRRGGMNTEAFF. The CDR3 nucleotides read TGTGCCTGGAACCGGAGAGGGGGAATGAACACTGAAGCTTTCTTT.